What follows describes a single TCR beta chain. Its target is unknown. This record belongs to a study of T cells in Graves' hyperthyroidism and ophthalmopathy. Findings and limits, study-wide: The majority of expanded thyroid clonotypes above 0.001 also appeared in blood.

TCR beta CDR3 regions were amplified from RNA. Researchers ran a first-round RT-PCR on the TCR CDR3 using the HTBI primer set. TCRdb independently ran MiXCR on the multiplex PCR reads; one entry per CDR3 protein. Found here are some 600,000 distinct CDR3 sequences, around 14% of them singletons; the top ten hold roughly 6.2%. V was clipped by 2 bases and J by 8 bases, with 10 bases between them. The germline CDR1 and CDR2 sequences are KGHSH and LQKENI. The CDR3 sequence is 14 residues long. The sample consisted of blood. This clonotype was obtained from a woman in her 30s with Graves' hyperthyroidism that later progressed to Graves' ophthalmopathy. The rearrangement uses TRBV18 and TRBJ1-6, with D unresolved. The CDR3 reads CASSPGSSDSPLHF. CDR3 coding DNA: TGTGCCAGCTCACCAGGCTCGTCGGATTCACCCCTCCACTTT.